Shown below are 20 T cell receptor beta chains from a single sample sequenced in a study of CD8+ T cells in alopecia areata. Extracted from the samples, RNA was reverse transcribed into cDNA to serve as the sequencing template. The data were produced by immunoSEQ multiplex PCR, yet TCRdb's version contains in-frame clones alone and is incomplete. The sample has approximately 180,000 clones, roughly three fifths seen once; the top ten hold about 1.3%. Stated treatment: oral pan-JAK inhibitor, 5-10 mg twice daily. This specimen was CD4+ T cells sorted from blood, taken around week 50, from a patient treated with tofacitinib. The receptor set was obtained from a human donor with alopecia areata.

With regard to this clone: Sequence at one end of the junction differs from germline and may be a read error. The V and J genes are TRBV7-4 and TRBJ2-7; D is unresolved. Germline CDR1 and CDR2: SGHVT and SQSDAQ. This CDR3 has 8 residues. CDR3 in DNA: TGTGCCAGCAGCAAGGACCCCTTC. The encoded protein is CASSKDPF.

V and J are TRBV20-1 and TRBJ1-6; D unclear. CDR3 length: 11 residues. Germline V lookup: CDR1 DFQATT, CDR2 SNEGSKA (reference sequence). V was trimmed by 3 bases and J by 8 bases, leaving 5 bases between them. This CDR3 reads CSASRDSPLHF. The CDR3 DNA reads TGCAGTGCTAGCCGAGATTCACCCCTCCACTTT.

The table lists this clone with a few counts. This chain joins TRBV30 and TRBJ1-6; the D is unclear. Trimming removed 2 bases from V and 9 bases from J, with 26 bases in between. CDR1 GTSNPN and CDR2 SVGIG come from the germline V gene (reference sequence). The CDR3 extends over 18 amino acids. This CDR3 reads CAWSPTRTRPSRGSPLHF. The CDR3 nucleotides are TGTGCCTGGAGTCCGACTCGAACAAGGCCCTCACGGGGTTCACCCCTCCACTTT.

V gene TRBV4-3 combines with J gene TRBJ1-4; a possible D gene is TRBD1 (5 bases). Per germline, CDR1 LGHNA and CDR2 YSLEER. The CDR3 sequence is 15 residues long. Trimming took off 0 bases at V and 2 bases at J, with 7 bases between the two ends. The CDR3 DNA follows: TGCGCCAGCAGCCAAGATCCAGGGACTAATGAAAAACTGTTTTTT. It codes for CASSQDPGTNEKLFF.

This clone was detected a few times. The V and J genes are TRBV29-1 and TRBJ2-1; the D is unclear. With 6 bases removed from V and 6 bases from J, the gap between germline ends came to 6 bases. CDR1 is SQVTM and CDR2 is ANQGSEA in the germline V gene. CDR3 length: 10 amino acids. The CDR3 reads CSVLFNEQFF. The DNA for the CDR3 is TGCAGCGTACTATTCAATGAGCAGTTCTTC.

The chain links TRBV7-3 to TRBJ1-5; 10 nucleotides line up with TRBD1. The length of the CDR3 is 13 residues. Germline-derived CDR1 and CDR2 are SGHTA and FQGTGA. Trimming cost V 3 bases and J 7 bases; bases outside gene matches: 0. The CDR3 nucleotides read TGTGCCAGCAGCTTGGACAGGGGGCAGCCCCAGCATTTT. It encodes CASSLDRGQPQHF.

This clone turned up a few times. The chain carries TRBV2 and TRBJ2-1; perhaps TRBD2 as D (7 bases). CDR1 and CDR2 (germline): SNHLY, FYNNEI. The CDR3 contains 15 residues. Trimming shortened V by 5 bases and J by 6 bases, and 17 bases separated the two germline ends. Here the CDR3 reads CASSQGRGGSNEQFF. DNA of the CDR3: TGTGCCAGCAGTCAGGGAAGGGGGGGTAGCAATGAGCAGTTCTTC.

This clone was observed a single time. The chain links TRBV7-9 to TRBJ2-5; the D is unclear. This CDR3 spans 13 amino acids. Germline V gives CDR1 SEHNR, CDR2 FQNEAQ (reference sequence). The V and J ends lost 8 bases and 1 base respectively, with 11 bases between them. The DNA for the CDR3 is TGTGCCAGCGGTTTGTACTCCCAAGAGACCCAGTACTTC. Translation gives CASGLYSQETQYF.

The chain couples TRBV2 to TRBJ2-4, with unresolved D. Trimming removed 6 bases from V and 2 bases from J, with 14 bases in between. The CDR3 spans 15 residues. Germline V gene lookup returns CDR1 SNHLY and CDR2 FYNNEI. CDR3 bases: TGTGCCAGCAGCGACCCCCGTTCGACCAAAAACATTCAGTACTTC. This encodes CASSDPRSTKNIQYF.

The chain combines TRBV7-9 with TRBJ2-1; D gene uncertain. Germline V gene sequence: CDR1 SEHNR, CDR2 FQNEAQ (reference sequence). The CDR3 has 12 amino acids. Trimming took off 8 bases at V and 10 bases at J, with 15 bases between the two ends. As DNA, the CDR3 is TGTGCCAGCTCAACGGTATCGATAGAGCAGTTCTTC. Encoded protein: CASSTVSIEQFF. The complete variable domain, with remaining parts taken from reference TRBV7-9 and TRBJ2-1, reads DTGVSQNPRHKITKRGQNVTFRCDPISEHNRLYWYRQTLGQGPEFLTYFQNEAQLEKSRLLSDRFSAERPKGSFSTLEIQRTEQGDSAMYLCASSTVSIEQFFGPGTRLTVL.

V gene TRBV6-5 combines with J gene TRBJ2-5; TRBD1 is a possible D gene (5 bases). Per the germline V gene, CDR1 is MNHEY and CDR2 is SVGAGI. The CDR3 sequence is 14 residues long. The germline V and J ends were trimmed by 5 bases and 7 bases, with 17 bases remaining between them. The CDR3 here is CASSTFTGSGTQYF. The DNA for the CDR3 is TGTGCCAGCAGTACCTTTACAGGTTCTGGGACCCAGTACTTC.

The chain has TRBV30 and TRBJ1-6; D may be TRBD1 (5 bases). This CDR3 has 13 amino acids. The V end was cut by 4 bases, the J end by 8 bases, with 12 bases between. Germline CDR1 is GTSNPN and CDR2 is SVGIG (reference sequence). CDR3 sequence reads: CAWTGGRDSPLHF. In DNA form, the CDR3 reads TGTGCCTGGACCGGGGGAAGAGATTCACCCCTCCACTTT.

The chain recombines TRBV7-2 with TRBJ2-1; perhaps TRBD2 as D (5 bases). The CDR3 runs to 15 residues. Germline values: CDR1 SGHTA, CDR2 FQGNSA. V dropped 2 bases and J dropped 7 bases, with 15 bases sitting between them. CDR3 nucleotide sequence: TGTGCCAGCAGCTTAAAGCTGCTGGGCGGGAATGAGCAGTTCTTC. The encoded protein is CASSLKLLGGNEQFF.

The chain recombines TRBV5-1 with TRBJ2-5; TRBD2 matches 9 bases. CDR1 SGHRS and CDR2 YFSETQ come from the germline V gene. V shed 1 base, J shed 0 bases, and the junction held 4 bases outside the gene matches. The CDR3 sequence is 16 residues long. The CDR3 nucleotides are TGCGCCAGCAGCTTGAGGCTAGCGGGGAACCAAGAGACCCAGTACTTC. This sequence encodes CASSLRLAGNQETQYF.

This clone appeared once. CDR3 DNA: TGTGCCAGCAGCGTAGCATTAGGGGCCTACGAGCAGTACTTC. It specifies CASSVALGAYEQYF. The chain is built from TRBV9 and TRBJ2-7; tentatively, D is TRBD1 (5 bases). CDR3 length equals 14 residues. Trimming shortened V by 0 bases and J by 2 bases, and 9 bases separated the two germline ends. Germline assignment: CDR1 SGDLS and CDR2 YYNGEE.

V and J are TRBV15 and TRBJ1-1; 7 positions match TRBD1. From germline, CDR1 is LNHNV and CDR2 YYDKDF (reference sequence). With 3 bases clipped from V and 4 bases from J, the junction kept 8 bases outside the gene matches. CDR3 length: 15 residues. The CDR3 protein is CATSRDRKGGTEAFF. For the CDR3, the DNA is TGTGCCACCAGCAGGGACAGGAAAGGGGGCACTGAAGCTTTCTTT.

Written as DNA, the CDR3 is TGTGCCAGCAGTCCATCAATCGTTGGGCAGTTCTTC. Amino acids: CASSPSIVGQFF. This rearrangement joins TRBV28 to TRBJ2-1; D call uncertain. V shed 5 bases and J shed 12 bases, with 14 bases lying between them. Germline lookup yields CDR1 MDHEN and CDR2 SYDVKM. CDR3 length: 12 residues.

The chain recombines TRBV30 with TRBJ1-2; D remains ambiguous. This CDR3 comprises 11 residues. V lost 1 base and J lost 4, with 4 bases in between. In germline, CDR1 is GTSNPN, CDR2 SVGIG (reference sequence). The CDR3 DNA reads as TGTGCCTGGAGTGCCGGCTATGGCTACACCTTC. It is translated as CAWSAGYGYTF.

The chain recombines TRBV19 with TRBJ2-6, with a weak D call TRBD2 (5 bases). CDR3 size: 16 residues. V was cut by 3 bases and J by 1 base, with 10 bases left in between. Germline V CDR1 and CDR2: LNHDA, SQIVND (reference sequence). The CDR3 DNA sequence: TGTGCCAGTAGTATGGAGGTCCTATCTGGGGCCAACGTCCTGACTTTC. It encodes CASSMEVLSGANVLTF.

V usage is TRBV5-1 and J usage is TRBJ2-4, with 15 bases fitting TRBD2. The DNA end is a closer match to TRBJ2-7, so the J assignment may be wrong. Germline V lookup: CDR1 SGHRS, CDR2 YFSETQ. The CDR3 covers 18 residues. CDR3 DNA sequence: TGCGCCAGCAGCTTGGTCATAATGCCGGGACTAGCGGGGGGCGAGCAGTACTTC. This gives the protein CASSLVIMPGLAGGEQYF.